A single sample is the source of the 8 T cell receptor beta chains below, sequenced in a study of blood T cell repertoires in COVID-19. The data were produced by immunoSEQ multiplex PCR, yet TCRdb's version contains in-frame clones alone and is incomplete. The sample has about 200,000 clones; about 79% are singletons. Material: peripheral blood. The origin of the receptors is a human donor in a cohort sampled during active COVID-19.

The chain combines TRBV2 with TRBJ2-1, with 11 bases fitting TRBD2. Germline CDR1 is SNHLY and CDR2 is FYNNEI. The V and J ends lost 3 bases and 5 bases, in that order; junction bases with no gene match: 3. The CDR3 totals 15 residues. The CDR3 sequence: CASSDQGLADNEQFF. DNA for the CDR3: TGTGCCAGCAGTGATCAGGGACTAGCGGACAATGAGCAGTTCTTC.

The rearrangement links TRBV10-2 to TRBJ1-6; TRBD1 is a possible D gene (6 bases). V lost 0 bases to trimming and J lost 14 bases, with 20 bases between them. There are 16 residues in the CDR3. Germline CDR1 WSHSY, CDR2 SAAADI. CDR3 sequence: CASSESSSRGRFTLHF. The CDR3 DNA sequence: TGCGCCAGCAGTGAGTCATCCTCCAGGGGACGCTTCACCCTCCACTTT.

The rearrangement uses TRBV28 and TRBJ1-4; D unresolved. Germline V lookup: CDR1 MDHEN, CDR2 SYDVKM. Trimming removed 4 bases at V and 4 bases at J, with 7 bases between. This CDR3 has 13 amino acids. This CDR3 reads CASSSGVNEKLFF. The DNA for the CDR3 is TGTGCCAGCAGTTCCGGGGTTAATGAAAAACTGTTTTTT. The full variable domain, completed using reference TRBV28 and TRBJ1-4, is DVKVTQSSRYLVKRTGEKVFLECVQDMDHENMFWYRQDPGLGLRLIYFSYDVKMKEKGDIPEGYSVSREKKERFSLILESASTNQTSMYLCASSSGVNEKLFFGSGTQLSVL.

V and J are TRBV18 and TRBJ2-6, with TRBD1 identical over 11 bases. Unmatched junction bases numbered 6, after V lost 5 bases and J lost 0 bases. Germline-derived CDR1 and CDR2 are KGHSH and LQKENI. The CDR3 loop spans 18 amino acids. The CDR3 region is CASSTSGTGGSGANVLTF. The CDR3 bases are TGTGCCAGCTCAACATCCGGGACAGGGGGCTCTGGGGCCAACGTCCTGACTTTC.

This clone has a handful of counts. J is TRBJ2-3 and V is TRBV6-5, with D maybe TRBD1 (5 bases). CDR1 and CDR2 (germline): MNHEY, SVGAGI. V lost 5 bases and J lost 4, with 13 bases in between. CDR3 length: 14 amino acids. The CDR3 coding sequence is TGTGCCAGCAGTCGGACAACTTACTCAGATACGCAGTATTTT. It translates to CASSRTTYSDTQYF.

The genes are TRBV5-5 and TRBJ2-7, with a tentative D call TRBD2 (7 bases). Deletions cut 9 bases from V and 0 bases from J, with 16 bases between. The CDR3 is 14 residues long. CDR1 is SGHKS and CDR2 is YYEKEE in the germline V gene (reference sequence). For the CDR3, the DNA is TGTGCCACCAATTGGGCGGGGGCCTCCTACGAGCAGTACTTC. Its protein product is CATNWAGASYEQYF.

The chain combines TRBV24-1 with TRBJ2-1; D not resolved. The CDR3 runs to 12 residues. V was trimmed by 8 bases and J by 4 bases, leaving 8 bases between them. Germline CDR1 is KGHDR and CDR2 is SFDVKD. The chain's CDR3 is CATTGDYNEQFF. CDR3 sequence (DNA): TGTGCCACCACGGGTGATTACAATGAGCAGTTCTTC.

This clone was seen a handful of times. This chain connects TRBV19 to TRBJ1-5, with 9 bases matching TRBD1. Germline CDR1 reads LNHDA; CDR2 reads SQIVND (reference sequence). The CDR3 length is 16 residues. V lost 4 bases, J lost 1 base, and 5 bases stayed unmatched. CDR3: CASSTPGQGSNQPQHF. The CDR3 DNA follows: TGTGCCAGTAGTACCCCGGGACAGGGAAGCAATCAGCCCCAGCATTTT.